One sample yielded the 19 T cell receptor beta chains listed below, sequenced in a study of regulatory T cells in long-lasting Graves disease. iRepertoire HTBI primers and Arm-PCR of CDR3 regions built TCR beta libraries. TCRdb recomputed calls from the multiplex PCR reads with MiXCR, one row per CDR3 protein. The sample contains about half a million distinct CDR3 sequences, about 11% of which appear only once. The time point is: newly diagnosed GD, antithyroid drugs for less than 3 months. RNA extracted from PBMCs served as the sequencing template. These data were also filed under a second study, of T cells in Graves' hyperthyroidism and ophthalmopathy.

The specimen comprised peripheral blood mononuclear cells (PBMCs), sampled at new diagnosis, from a patient treated with antithyroid drugs. These receptors came from a woman in her twenties or thirties with Graves disease.

This clonotype was detected only a few times. V gene TRBV4-2 combines with J gene TRBJ1-4; 7 bases are a match to TRBD1. Germline V gene lookup returns CDR1 LGHNA and CDR2 YNFKEQ. V trimming: 2 bases; J trimming: 3 bases; junction bases outside the gene matches: 6. CDR3 length: 16 residues. CDR3 in DNA: TGTGCCAGCAGCCAAAATTACAGGGGTCCTAATGAAAAACTGTTTTTT. Translating it yields CASSQNYRGPNEKLFF.

This clonotype was detected a few times. V is TRBV3-1 and J is TRBJ2-1, with 10 bases fitting TRBD1. The CDR3 has 13 residues. Germline V gene data show CDR1 as LGHDT and CDR2 as YNNKEL (reference sequence). V shed 6 bases and J 9 bases; nucleotides not matched to a gene: 5. The CDR3: CASRGTGDSEQFF. DNA for the CDR3: TGTGCCAGCAGGGGGACAGGGGACAGTGAGCAGTTCTTC.

To note about this clonotype: One base separates it from a far larger clone, so it is likely a read error. The CDR3 end shows no conserved phenylalanine or tryptophan, and so a read error is likely. For the CDR3, the DNA is TGTGCCAGCAGTCTCATCAGACAGGCGTGGGACACCGGGGAGCTGTTTTCT. It codes for CASSLIRQAWDTGELFS. The gene calls are TRBV11-3 and TRBJ2-2; D is perhaps TRBD1 (6 bases). CDR3 size: 17 residues. Germline V gene sequence: CDR1 SGHNT, CDR2 YENEEA. V lost 6 bases, J lost 3 bases, and 20 bases lay in between.

This clonotype showed up many times. The chain links TRBV9 to TRBJ2-7; TRBD1 aligns across 9 bases. CDR1 is SGDLS, CDR2 YYNGEE, per germline. J gave up 3 bases and V 0 bases, and 7 bases lay outside the gene matches. CDR3 size: 16 residues. The CDR3 loop is CASSVEDRGSVYEQYF. DNA of the CDR3: TGTGCCAGCAGCGTAGAAGACAGGGGGAGTGTCTACGAGCAGTACTTC. Full variable domain (remainder filled in from reference TRBV9 and TRBJ2-7): DSGVTQTPKHLITATGQRVTLRCSPRSGDLSVYWYQQSLDQGLQFLIQYYNGEERAKGNILERFSAQQFPDLHSELNLSSLELGDSALYFCASSVEDRGSVYEQYFGPGTRLTVT.

There are many counts of this clonotype. This chain uses TRBV24-1 with TRBJ2-3; D possibly corresponds to TRBD2 (6 bases). The V gene lost 7 bases and the J gene lost 2 bases, with 15 bases spanning the gap. The CDR3 loop spans 15 amino acids. CDR1 is KGHDR and CDR2 is SFDVKD in the germline V gene. DNA for the CDR3: TGTGCCACCAGCAGGAGGGAGGCACCCACAGATACGCAGTATTTT. This gives the protein CATSRREAPTDTQYF.

A few counts support this clonotype. The CDR3 DNA sequence: TGTGCCAGCAGCCAAGTCTCCAGGGGCTCGGGAACTGAAGCTTTCTTT. It yields the protein CASSQVSRGSGTEAFF. This chain joins TRBV4-2 and TRBJ1-1, with D possibly matching TRBD1 (6 bases). Trimming took off 1 base at V and 5 bases at J, with 17 bases between the two ends. The V gene's germline CDR1 is LGHNA and CDR2 YNFKEQ. The CDR3 runs to 16 residues.

This clonotype came up a few times. The chain joins TRBV5-6 to TRBJ2-1, with D unresolved. With 0 bases removed from V and 0 bases from J, the gap between germline ends came to 10 bases. CDR3 length equals 16 residues. Germline V gene lookup returns CDR1 SGHDT and CDR2 YYEEEE. The CDR3 spells CASSLERVSSYNEQFF. The DNA for the CDR3 is TGTGCCAGCAGCTTGGAAAGGGTAAGCTCCTACAATGAGCAGTTCTTC.

Notes on this clonotype: The junction and the germline gene differ at one end; a read error may be behind it. J is TRBJ1-2 and V is TRBV2; weak D call: TRBD1 (5 bases). This CDR3 is built from 13 residues. Germline V gene data show CDR1 as SNHLY and CDR2 as FYNNEI. Here the CDR3 reads CASSETENYGCTF. CDR3 nucleotides: TGTGCCAGCAGCGAGACAGAAAACTATGGCTGCACCTTC. Supplemented by reference TRBV2 and TRBJ1-2, the full variable domain reads EPEVTQTPSHQVTQMGQEVILRCVPISNHLYFYWYRQILGQKVEFLVSFYNNEISEKSEIFDDQFSVERPDGSNFTLKIRSTKLEDSAMYFCASSETENYGCTFGSGTRLTVV.

This clonotype was found a few times. This sequence joins TRBV20-1 and TRBJ1-2, with D uncertain. Per germline, CDR1 DFQATT and CDR2 SNEGSKA (reference sequence). The CDR3 is 13 amino acids. The V and J ends lost 4 bases and 6 bases respectively, with 15 bases between them. The CDR3 DNA reads as TGCAGTGCTATCCCGGGGAACTCAAATGGCTACACCTTC. Its protein product is CSAIPGNSNGYTF.

This clonotype was detected many times. The gene calls are TRBV12-3 or TRBV12-4 and TRBJ2-7, with a possible D match to TRBD2 (6 bases). The CDR3 covers 15 residues. V lost 5 bases and J 5 bases, leaving 19 bases between the germline ends. CDR3 sequence (DNA): TGTGCCAGCAGTATCTTTGGAGCGGGTATCCACGAGCAGTACTTC. Translation: CASSIFGAGIHEQYF.

Only a few counts were recorded for this clonotype. This chain connects TRBV6-2 or TRBV6-3 to TRBJ1-2, with D perhaps matching TRBD1 (6 bases). The germline gives CDR1 MNHEY, CDR2 SVGEGT. Trimming stripped 7 bases from V and 3 bases from J, with 15 bases between. This CDR3 is 14 amino acids long. The chain's CDR3 is CASKPGQEYYGYTF. The CDR3 DNA reads as TGTGCCAGCAAACCGGGACAAGAATACTATGGCTACACCTTC.

A single count supports this clonotype. A much larger clone is a single base away; this may be a read error. The rearrangement uses TRBV2 and TRBJ1-5; no clear D. The end of the DNA is better explained by TRBJ2-3, so the J call may be wrong. Per germline, CDR1 SNHLY and CDR2 FYNNEI. This CDR3 region has 13 residues. This CDR3 is CASSEIPLQPQYF. The CDR3 DNA reads as TGTGCCAGCAGTGAGATCCCACTTCAGCCCCAGTATTTT.

Concerning this clonotype itself: A much more abundant neighbour one base away suggests this may be a read error. The gene calls are TRBV12-3 or TRBV12-4 and TRBJ2-7, with a tentative D call TRBD2 (7 bases). This CDR3 has 15 residues. Trimming cost V 3 bases and J 2 bases, with 14 bases left between them. CDR3 DNA sequence: TGTGCCAGCAGTTTTGGGGGGGGGCGAGCCTACGAGCAGTACTTC. This translates into CASSFGGGRAYEQYF.

The chain has TRBV29-1 and TRBJ2-1, with D perhaps TRBD1 or TRBD2 (7 bases each). CDR1 SQVTM and CDR2 ANQGSEA come from the germline V gene. The CDR3 sequence is 13 residues long. V lost 6 bases and J 4 bases, leaving 13 bases between the germline ends. The CDR3 nucleotides are TGCAGCGTAGGGCAGGGGGGGTACAATGAGCAGTTCTTC. This translates into CSVGQGGYNEQFF.

This clonotype was counted between two and nine times. The J gene is TRBJ2-3, the V gene TRBV24-1; D possibly matches TRBD1 or TRBD2 (5 bases each). Trimming pared 9 bases from V and 12 bases from J, leaving 18 bases between. The germline gives CDR1 KGHDR, CDR2 SFDVKD. CDR3 length: 12 residues. DNA of the CDR3: TGTGCCACCGGGGGACCAGTCGGCGATCAGTATTTT. Its translation: CATGGPVGDQYF.

This clonotype appeared many times. The chain employs TRBV12-5 and TRBJ2-1, with D unresolved. CDR3 length: 14 amino acids. The germline gives CDR1 LGHNT, CDR2 FRNRAP. The V end was cut by 4 bases, the J end by 4 bases, with 11 bases between. CDR3 region: CASGSTTQYNEQFF. CDR3 nucleotide sequence: TGTGCTAGTGGTTCTACCACCCAATACAATGAGCAGTTCTTC.

This clonotype was detected a few times. V and J are TRBV4-3 and TRBJ1-1; D gene ambiguous. V dropped 0 bases and J dropped 2 bases, with 13 bases sitting between them. Germline V gives CDR1 LGHNA, CDR2 YSLEER. The CDR3 spans 16 residues. CDR3 DNA sequence: TGCGCCAGCAGCCAAGATTCCTTAGATCTTAACACTGAAGCTTTCTTT. Translated, it gives CASSQDSLDLNTEAFF.

This clonotype showed up many times. The rearrangement joins TRBV27 to TRBJ2-3; tentative D call: TRBD1 (5 bases). This CDR3 is built from 15 residues. Germline V CDR1 and CDR2: MNHEY, SMNVEV (reference sequence). With 4 bases removed from V and 2 bases from J, the gap between germline ends came to 13 bases. CDR3 amino acids: CASSYQGFSTDTQYF. The CDR3 bases are TGTGCCAGCAGTTATCAGGGCTTTTCCACAGATACGCAGTATTTT.

The sample holds one count of this clonotype. The chain carries TRBV18 and TRBJ1-4; D may be TRBD1 (6 bases). Per germline, CDR1 KGHSH and CDR2 LQKENI. Between the trimmed V and J ends, which lost 4 bases and 0 bases, there was a span of 9 bases. The CDR3 totals 15 residues. The DNA for the CDR3 is TGTGCCAGCTCACGAAGACAGGCAACTAATGAAAAACTGTTTTTT. Protein: CASSRRQATNEKLFF. The variable domain in full, with the rest retrieved from reference TRBV18 and TRBJ1-4, is NAGVMQNPRHLVRRRGQEARLRCSPMKGHSHVYWYRQLPEEGLKFMVYLQKENIIDESGMPKERFSAEFPKEGPSILRIQQVVRGDSAAYFCASSRRQATNEKLFFGSGTQLSVL.